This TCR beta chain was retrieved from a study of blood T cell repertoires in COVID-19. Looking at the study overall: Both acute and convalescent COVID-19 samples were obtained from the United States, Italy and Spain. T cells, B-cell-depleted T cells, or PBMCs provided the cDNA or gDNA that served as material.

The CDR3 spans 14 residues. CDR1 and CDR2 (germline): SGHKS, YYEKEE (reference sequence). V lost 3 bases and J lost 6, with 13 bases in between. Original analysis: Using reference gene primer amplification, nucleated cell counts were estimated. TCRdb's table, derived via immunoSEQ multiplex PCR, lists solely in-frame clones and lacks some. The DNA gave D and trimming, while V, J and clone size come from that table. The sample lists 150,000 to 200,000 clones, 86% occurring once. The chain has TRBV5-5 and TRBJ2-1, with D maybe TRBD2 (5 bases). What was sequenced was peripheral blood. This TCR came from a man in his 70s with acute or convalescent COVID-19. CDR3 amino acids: CASSSTRTSNEQFF. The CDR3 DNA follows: TGTGCCAGCAGCTCCACACGGACTTCCAATGAGCAGTTCTTC.